Following are 22 T cell receptor beta chains from one sample sequenced in a study of cytomegalovirus exposure and HLA in healthy donors. This table comes from immunoSEQ multiplex PCR, and its TCRdb copy is limited to in-frame clones, with some not included. The sample has about 150,000 clones, approximately 88% seen once; the top ten hold 4.5%. Specimen: PBMCs. These TCRs come from a man between 18 and 29 years old in good health and CMV-seropositive.

The chain uses TRBV5-6 and TRBJ2-7, with TRBD2 matching 7 bases. V shed 0 bases, J shed 6 bases, and the junction held 3 bases outside the gene matches. The CDR3 runs to 13 residues. Germline CDR1 is SGHDT and CDR2 is YYEEEE. The DNA for the CDR3 is TGTGCCAGCAGCTTGGGGGAGGGAGGCGAGCAGTACTTC. It is translated as CASSLGEGGEQYF.

The V gene is TRBV29-1, the J gene TRBJ2-7; D call uncertain. In germline, CDR1 is SQVTM, CDR2 ANQGSEA. V lost 5 bases to trimming and J lost 4 bases, with 9 bases between them. The CDR3 covers 11 residues. CDR3: CSVHSSYEQYF. Here the CDR3 DNA reads TGCAGCGTTCACAGCTCTTACGAGCAGTACTTC.

The rearrangement uses TRBV5-1 and TRBJ1-2; 7 bases map to TRBD1. The junction had 3 bases not matched to a gene; V was cut back by 0 bases and J by 4 bases. The CDR3 extends over 14 amino acids. Germline V gene data show CDR1 as SGHRS and CDR2 as YFSETQ. In DNA, the CDR3 is TGCGCCAGCAGCTTGGGGACAGGCTTCTATGGCTACACCTTC. It specifies CASSLGTGFYGYTF.

This sequence joins TRBV7-2 and TRBJ1-5; the match to TRBD1 covers 8 bases. Germline trimming cut 9 bases from V and 0 bases from J; bases unmatched to any gene: 1. The germline V gene has CDR1 SGHTA and CDR2 FQGNSA. CDR3 length: 13 residues. The CDR3 reads CASGQGSNQPQHF. DNA of the CDR3: TGTGCCAGTGGACAGGGTAGCAATCAGCCCCAGCATTTT.

This clone showed up just a few times. The rearrangement joins TRBV5-4 to TRBJ1-5; 7 nucleotides align to TRBD1. The CDR3 is 12 residues long. From germline, CDR1 is SGHNT and CDR2 YYREEE (reference sequence). The J segment lost 11 bases and the V segment lost 4 bases, leaving 6 bases of the junction unmatched. CDR3 coding DNA: TGTGCCAGCAGCCAAACACAGGGGTCCCAGCATTTT. Encoded protein: CASSQTQGSQHF.

This chain uses TRBV11-2 with TRBJ2-7; possibly TRBD2 for D (6 bases). Germline V gene sequence: CDR1 SGHAT, CDR2 FQNNGV. Trimming removed 8 bases at V and 0 bases at J, with 20 bases between. There are 16 residues in the CDR3. This CDR3 is CASLGLTDLSSYEQYF. Written as DNA, the CDR3 is TGTGCCAGCTTGGGACTTACAGATTTGAGCTCCTACGAGCAGTACTTC.

The CDR3 region is CASRQQGAGANVLTF. The CDR3 region has the DNA TGTGCCAGCCGTCAACAGGGGGCTGGGGCCAACGTCCTGACTTTC. The J gene is TRBJ2-6, the V gene TRBV6-1; TRBD1 matches 8 bases. Germline trimming cut 8 bases from V and 2 bases from J; bases unmatched to any gene: 5. The CDR3 has 15 amino acids. CDR1 and CDR2 from the germline V gene are MNHNS and SASEGT.

This sequence joins TRBV11-3 and TRBJ2-1; 9 bases agree with TRBD1. Losses at the gene ends were 5 bases for V and 2 bases for J; bases not matched to a gene: 4. CDR1 SGHNT and CDR2 YENEEA come from the germline V gene. CDR3 length equals 15 residues. CDR3 residues: CASSPGQGTYNEQFF. CDR3 bases: TGTGCCAGCAGCCCCGGACAGGGGACCTACAATGAGCAGTTCTTC.

This clone has more than one count but fewer than ten. The J gene is TRBJ1-2, the V gene TRBV30; no clear D gene. This CDR3 is built from 13 residues. Looked up from germline, CDR1 is GTSNPN and CDR2 is SVGIG (reference sequence). The V gene lost 1 base and the J gene lost 6 bases, with 12 bases spanning the gap. CDR3 nucleotide sequence: TGTGCCTGGAGTGAAGCGGGGAACCATGGCTACACCTTC. Residues: CAWSEAGNHGYTF.

The chain recombines TRBV5-1 with TRBJ1-2; D remains unclear. Germline lookup yields CDR1 SGHRS and CDR2 YFSETQ. There are 13 residues in the CDR3. Trimming took off 6 bases at V and 4 bases at J, with 13 bases between the two ends. CDR3 region: CASTLGGLYGYTF. Here the CDR3 DNA reads TGCGCCAGCACCCTTGGTGGGCTCTATGGCTACACCTTC. The complete variable domain, with remaining parts taken from reference TRBV5-1 and TRBJ1-2, reads KAGVTQTPRYLIKTRGQQVTLSCSPISGHRSVSWYQQTPGQGLQFLFEYFSETQRNKGNFPGRFSGRQFSNSRSEMNVSTLELGDSALYLCASTLGGLYGYTFGSGTRLTVV.

The rearrangement links TRBV19 to TRBJ1-3, with 10 positions matching TRBD1. The CDR3 contains 15 residues. With V trimmed by 6 bases and J by 4 bases, 6 bases remained unmatched. Germline loops: CDR1 LNHDA, CDR2 SQIVND (reference sequence). CDR3 DNA sequence: TGTGCCAGTAGCAGACAGGGGGCGATGGGAAACACCATATATTTT. It encodes CASSRQGAMGNTIYF.

The genes are TRBV6-6 and TRBJ2-7; possibly TRBD1 for D (5 bases). CDR3 length equals 14 residues. The ends were cut back, 9 bases at V and 3 bases at J, with 18 bases in the middle. The germline V gene has CDR1 MNHNY and CDR2 SVGAGI (reference sequence). The CDR3 DNA reads TGTGCCAGTCAGGCAGGGCGTGGATACTACGAGCAGTACTTC. It specifies CASQAGRGYYEQYF.

This clone occurred once. J is TRBJ2-1 and V is TRBV6-1; 8 bases line up with TRBD1. CDR3 length equals 14 residues. With 7 bases clipped from V and 3 bases from J, the junction kept 5 bases outside the gene matches. Germline CDR1 and CDR2: MNHNS and SASEGT. CDR3 nucleotides: TGTGCCAGCAACGACAGGGGACGCTACAATGAGCAGTTCTTC. Protein sequence: CASNDRGRYNEQFF.

The chain carries TRBV4-1 and TRBJ1-1; 9 nucleotides line up with TRBD1. Germline V CDR1 and CDR2: MGHRA, YSYEKL. V was pared by 4 bases and J by 10 bases, with 13 bases of the junction left unmatched. The CDR3 has 15 residues. CDR3 bases: TGCGCCAGCAGCCCAGAGGGACAGGGCAATGGGGGAGCTTTCTTT. It encodes CASSPEGQGNGGAFF.

The V gene is TRBV27, the J gene TRBJ1-2; D is perhaps TRBD1 (5 bases). CDR3 length equals 14 residues. Germline lookup yields CDR1 MNHEY and CDR2 SMNVEV (reference sequence). V lost 3 bases, J lost 8 bases, and 16 bases lay in between. DNA for the CDR3: TGTGCCAGCAGTTTTAGGGACTCTCGGGGCGGCTACACCTTC. This sequence encodes CASSFRDSRGGYTF.

This chain connects TRBV7-2 to TRBJ1-5, with D unclear. The CDR3 has 13 amino acids. V was pared by 5 bases and J by 9 bases, with 14 bases between. Germline loops: CDR1 SGHTA, CDR2 FQGNSA. CDR3 in DNA: TGTGCCAGCAGCCGGGCCAACGAGGGGCCCCAGCATTTT. Its translation: CASSRANEGPQHF.

This clone turned up a few times. V is TRBV6-4 and J is TRBJ1-6; 9 positions agree with TRBD1. CDR3 size: 14 residues. Germline V gene sequence: CDR1 MRHNA, CDR2 SNTAGT. Trimming removed 5 bases from V and 6 bases from J; junction bases left unmatched: 2. The chain's CDR3 is CASSLTGGNSPLHF. Here the CDR3 DNA reads TGTGCCAGCAGTCTGACAGGGGGTAATTCACCCCTCCACTTT.

This clone is a singleton in its sample. The chain has TRBV10-2 and TRBJ2-7; maybe TRBD2 (6 bases). V shed 8 bases and J shed 1 base, with 15 bases lying between them. Germline V gene data show CDR1 as WSHSY and CDR2 as SAAADI. The CDR3 has 14 residues. Written as DNA, the CDR3 is TGCGCCAGCGGGGGGAACAGAGAATCCTACGAGCAGTACTTC. This sequence encodes CASGGNRESYEQYF.

The count of this clone is one. V and J are TRBV15 and TRBJ2-7; a weak D match, TRBD2 (6 bases). The CDR3 has 16 residues. Germline CDR1 LNHNV, CDR2 YYDKDF (reference sequence). The V and J ends lost 1 base and 0 bases respectively, with 13 bases between them. CDR3 protein: CATSRARDSSSYEQYF. DNA for the CDR3: TGTGCCACCAGCAGAGCCCGGGACTCCAGCTCCTACGAGCAGTACTTC.

The chain links TRBV5-1 to TRBJ2-1, with D possibly called TRBD1 or TRBD2 (5 bases each). CDR3 length: 14 residues. CDR1 and CDR2 (germline): SGHRS, YFSETQ. The ends were cut back, 9 bases at V and 5 bases at J, with 18 bases in the middle. In DNA form, the CDR3 reads TGCGCCACCAGGGATCCGGCGGGCCACAATGAGCAGTTCTTC. Translation: CATRDPAGHNEQFF.

As DNA, the CDR3 is TGCGCCAGCAGCCAAGATGCGGACTCCACCAACTATGGCTACACCTTC. Amino acid sequence: CASSQDADSTNYGYTF. The chain recombines TRBV4-1 with TRBJ1-2; no clear D. V lost 0 bases and J lost 2, with 13 bases in between. In germline, CDR1 is MGHRA, CDR2 YSYEKL. This CDR3 region has 16 residues.

The chain couples TRBV7-8 to TRBJ2-3, with 10 bases identical to TRBD2. The CDR3 covers 13 residues. V lost 10 bases and J lost 2; bases outside the gene matches: 3. The germline V gene encodes CDR1 SGHVS and CDR2 FQNEAQ. The CDR3 region is CATLAGVTDTQYF. The CDR3 DNA follows: TGTGCCACCCTAGCGGGAGTCACAGATACGCAGTATTTT.